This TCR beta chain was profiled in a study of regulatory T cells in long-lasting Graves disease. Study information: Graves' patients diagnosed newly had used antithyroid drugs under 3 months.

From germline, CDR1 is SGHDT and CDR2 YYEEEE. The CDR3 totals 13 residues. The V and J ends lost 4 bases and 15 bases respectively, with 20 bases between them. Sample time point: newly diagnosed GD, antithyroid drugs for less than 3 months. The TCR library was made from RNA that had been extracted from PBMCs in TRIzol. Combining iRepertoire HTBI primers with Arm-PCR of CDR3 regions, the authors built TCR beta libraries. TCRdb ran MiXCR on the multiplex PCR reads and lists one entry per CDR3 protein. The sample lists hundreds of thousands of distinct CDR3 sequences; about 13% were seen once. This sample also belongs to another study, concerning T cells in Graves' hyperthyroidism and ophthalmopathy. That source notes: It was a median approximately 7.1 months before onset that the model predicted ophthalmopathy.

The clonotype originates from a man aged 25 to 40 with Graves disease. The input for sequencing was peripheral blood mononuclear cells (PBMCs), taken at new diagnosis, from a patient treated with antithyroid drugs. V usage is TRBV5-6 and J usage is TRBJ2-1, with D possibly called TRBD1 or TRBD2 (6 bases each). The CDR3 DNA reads TGTGCCAGCAGCCCCCCGAGGGGGGAGACTCGGTTCTTC. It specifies CASSPPRGETRFF.